The text below deals with one T cell receptor (beta chain). The entry originates in a study of blood T cell repertoires in COVID-19. Overall study context: From the United States, Italy and Spain came samples of acute and convalescent COVID-19. T cells, B-cell-depleted T cells, or PBMCs provided the cDNA or gDNA that served as material.

Clones were sequenced by immunoSEQ multiplex PCR, and TCRdb holds only the in-frame ones, with some missing. The sample contains some 100,000 clones, roughly 91% of which appear only once. With 0 bases clipped from V and 3 bases from J, the junction kept 8 bases outside the gene matches. The CDR3 spans 16 residues. Germline V gene sequence: CDR1 SGHDT, CDR2 YYEEEE. The gene calls are TRBV5-6 and TRBJ2-7; 8 positions match TRBD1. The sequence derives from an elderly woman with active COVID-19. Sequenced sample: peripheral blood. CDR3 residues: CASSLDRGSLGYEQYF. CDR3 coding DNA: TGTGCCAGCAGCTTGGACAGGGGGTCTTTGGGCTACGAGCAGTACTTC.